One T cell receptor beta chain is described in this entry. There is no known antigen for this receptor. No base qualities exist here, and no much larger clone lies one base off it. The data were taken from a study of CD8+CD57+ T cells in acquired aplastic anemia listed by TCRdb under 2018. At the level of the whole study: Extracted DNA from sorted CD4+ and CD8+ cells averaged about 3.4 ug, ranging from roughly 0.2 to 30 ug. CD8+CD57+ expansion was defined as frequency above the mean frequency observed in healthy subjects. Results the study describes overall, beyond this receptor: Around 28 CD8+ CDR3 sequences were found to be shared between patients and controls, but these sequences appeared to be highly expressed in patients and within the immunodominant clones of the patients. CD8+ Simpson's diversity did not differ significantly between patients and healthy controls (P=0.060).

Reading from cysteine to phenylalanine, the CDR3 counts 14 amino acids. The kept DNA is CDR3 alone, 42 bases in frame from the first base. CDR1 and CDR2 are read off the germline V gene (reference sequence) as LNHNV and YYDKDF. The germline V and J ends show losses of 4 bases and 7 bases respectively, and no gene match explains 6 bases of the junction. Patients chosen for sequencing had shown expansion of CD8+CD57+ cells by flow cytometry. All patients had severe acquired aplastic anemia diagnosed by International Study of Aplastic Anemia and Agranulocytosis and Camitta criteria. No patient had received any therapy when blood was sampled. In this study, sorted CD4+ and CD8+ T cells from the blood of healthy subjects and of severe aplastic anemia patients had their TCR repertoires deep-sequenced. Patients were enrolled under clinicaltrials.gov protocols 00001620, 01623167, 00001397, 00071045, 00081523 and 00961064 in the USA. Ficoll-Paque density gradient centrifugation was used to isolate peripheral blood mononuclear cells. CD4+ and CD8+ T cells were sorted by FACS or magnetic beads before DNA extraction.

Genomic DNA served as template for TCR beta VDJ combination and CDR3 sequence profiling. TCR repertoire sequencing was run on an Illumina HiSeq 2000. The paper's processing steps were these. TRBV/TRBJ rearrangement plots, CDR3 size and DJ length profiles, and Simpson's diversity index were used to evaluate the repertoires. The most abundant DNA sequence in the deep sequencing data was defined as the immunodominant clone. CDR3 amino acid sequences were screened for sharing across subjects and compared with published repertoires and the VDJdb database. TCRdb applied fastp at Q25 and MiXCR to the public reads, then kept only in-frame beta chains. Identical CDR3 protein sequences are pooled into one entry, listed with their most common genes and DNA. What appears here as the V and J calls and clone size reflects TCRdb's work, not the paper's. This sample gives 130,000 or so distinct CDR3 sequences in total; about two fifths of them show up just once. The leading ten clones occupy roughly 2.7% of the sample.

The rearranged segments are TRBV15 and TRBJ1-5, and 8 junctional nucleotides match TRBD1. This receptor was taken from a human donor with aplastic anemia. Source material: sorted CD4+, CD8+, or CD8+CD57+ T cells (not recorded which) from PBMCs. The CDR3 region: CATSTGQGGQPQHF. The sequence in DNA is TGTGCCACCAGCACTGGACAGGGCGGGCAGCCCCAGCATTTT.